The 5 T cell receptor beta chains below all came from one sample that was sequenced in a study of T cell repertoires in cytomegalovirus infection. A single record per CDR3 protein comes from TCRdb applying MiXCR to the reads. The top ten hold 18% of the sample, which has hundreds of thousands of distinct CDR3 sequences, approximately 33% seen once. Which antigens these TCRs recognize remains unknown. This sample comprised cultured PBMCs, obtained from culture after CMV antigen stimulation. Receptor source: a human donor in good health (CMV status not recorded). Some clones in this sample may be carry-over from other donors' samples.

The chain has TRBV6-5 and TRBJ2-3; D gene unclear. Germline V lookup: CDR1 MNHEY, CDR2 SVGAGI. Trimming cost V 7 bases and J 1 base, with 9 bases left between them. CDR3 length: 13 amino acids. CDR3 DNA: TGTGCCAGCATAGCCGCTGGCACAGATACGCAGTATTTT. Translated: CASIAAGTDTQYF.

The V call is TRBV6-2 or TRBV6-3, the J call TRBJ1-6; possible D gene TRBD1, 5 bases. Trimming pared 7 bases from V and 13 bases from J, leaving 17 bases between. Germline V gene sequence: CDR1 MNHEY, CDR2 SVGEGT. The CDR3 has 13 amino acids. CDR3 DNA: TGTGCCAGCAAAGGGGCCACAGCACGCCCCCTCCACTTT. Protein: CASKGATARPLHF.

This clonotype was counted only a few times. V gene TRBV28 combines with J gene TRBJ1-1; D is uncertain. This CDR3 is built from 14 residues. Trimming stripped 1 base from V and 0 bases from J, with 6 bases between. Looked up from germline, CDR1 is MDHEN and CDR2 is SYDVKM. CDR3 DNA: TGTGCCAGCAGTTTATTAAGGATGAACACTGAAGCTTTCTTT. It is translated as CASSLLRMNTEAFF.

The chain links TRBV4-3 to TRBJ2-5, with D uncertain. From germline, CDR1 is LGHNA and CDR2 YSLEER. This CDR3 is 13 amino acids long. Trimming pared 1 base from V and 5 bases from J, leaving 8 bases between. The CDR3, as DNA: TGCGCCAGCAGCCAAGGGTACGGGGAGACCCAGTACTTC. It codes for CASSQGYGETQYF.

This clonotype appeared a few times. V gene TRBV4-1 combines with J gene TRBJ2-1; D remains unclear. This CDR3 region has 14 residues. The germline V gene encodes CDR1 MGHRA and CDR2 YSYEKL. Trimming shortened V by 1 base and J by 4 bases, and 8 bases separated the two germline ends. The CDR3 region has the DNA TGCGCCAGCAGCCAAGCCCCAGGTTACAATGAGCAGTTCTTC. This translates into CASSQAPGYNEQFF.